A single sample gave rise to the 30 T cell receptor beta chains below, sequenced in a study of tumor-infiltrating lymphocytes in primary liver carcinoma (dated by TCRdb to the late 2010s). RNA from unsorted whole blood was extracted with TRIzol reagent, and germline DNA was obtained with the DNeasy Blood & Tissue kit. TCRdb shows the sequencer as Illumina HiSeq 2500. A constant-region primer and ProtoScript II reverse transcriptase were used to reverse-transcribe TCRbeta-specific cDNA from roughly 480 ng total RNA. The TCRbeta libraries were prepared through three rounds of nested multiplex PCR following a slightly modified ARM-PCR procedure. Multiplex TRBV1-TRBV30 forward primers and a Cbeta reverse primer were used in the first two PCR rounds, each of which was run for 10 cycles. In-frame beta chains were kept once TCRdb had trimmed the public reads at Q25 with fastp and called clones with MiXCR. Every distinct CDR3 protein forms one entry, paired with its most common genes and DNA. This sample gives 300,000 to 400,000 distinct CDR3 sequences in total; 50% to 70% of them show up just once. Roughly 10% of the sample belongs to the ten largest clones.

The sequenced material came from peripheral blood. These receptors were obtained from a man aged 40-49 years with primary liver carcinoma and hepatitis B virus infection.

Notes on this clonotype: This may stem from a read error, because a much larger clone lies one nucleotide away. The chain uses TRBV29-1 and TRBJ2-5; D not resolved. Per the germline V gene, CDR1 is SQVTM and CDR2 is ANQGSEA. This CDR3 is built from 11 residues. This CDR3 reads CSSLTGEIQYF. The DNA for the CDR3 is TGCAGCTCCTTGACCGGAGAGATCCAGTACTTC.

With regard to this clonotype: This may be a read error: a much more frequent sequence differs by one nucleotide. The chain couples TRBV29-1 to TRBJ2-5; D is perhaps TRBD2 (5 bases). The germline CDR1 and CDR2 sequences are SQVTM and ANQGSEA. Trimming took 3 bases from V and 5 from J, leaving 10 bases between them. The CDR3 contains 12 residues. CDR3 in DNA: TGCAGCGTTGACGTGGGCGGGGAGACCCAGTACTTC. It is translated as CSVDVGGETQYF.

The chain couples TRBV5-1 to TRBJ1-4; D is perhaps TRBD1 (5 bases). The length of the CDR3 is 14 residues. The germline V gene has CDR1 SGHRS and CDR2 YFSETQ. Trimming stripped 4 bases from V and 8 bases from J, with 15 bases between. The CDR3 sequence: CASSRSWDEEKLFF. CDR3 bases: TGCGCCAGCAGCCGAAGCTGGGACGAAGAAAAACTGTTTTTT.

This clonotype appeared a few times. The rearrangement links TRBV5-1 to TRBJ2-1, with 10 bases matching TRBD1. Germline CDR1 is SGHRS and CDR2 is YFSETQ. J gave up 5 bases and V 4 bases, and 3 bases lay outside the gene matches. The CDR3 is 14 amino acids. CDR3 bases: TGCGCCAGCAGCGAGGGACAGGGGAACAATGAGCAGTTCTTC. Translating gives CASSEGQGNNEQFF.

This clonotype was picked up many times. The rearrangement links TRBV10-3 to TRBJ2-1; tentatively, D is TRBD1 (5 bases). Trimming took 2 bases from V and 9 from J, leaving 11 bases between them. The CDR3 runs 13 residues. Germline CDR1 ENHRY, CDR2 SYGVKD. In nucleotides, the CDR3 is TGTGCCATCAGTGAGGGCAGGGAAGGTGAGCAGTTCTTC. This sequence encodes CAISEGREGEQFF.

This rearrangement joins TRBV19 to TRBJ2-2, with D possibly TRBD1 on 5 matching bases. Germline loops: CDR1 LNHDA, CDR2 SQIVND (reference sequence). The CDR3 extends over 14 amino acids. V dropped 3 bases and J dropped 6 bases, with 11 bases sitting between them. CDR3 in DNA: TGTGCCAGTAGTATCTTCGACAGCGCCGGGGAGCTGTTTTTT. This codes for CASSIFDSAGELFF.

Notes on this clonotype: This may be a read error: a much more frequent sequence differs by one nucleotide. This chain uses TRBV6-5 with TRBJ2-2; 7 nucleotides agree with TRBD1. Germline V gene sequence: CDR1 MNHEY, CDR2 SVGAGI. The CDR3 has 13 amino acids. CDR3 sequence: CASRQGNTGELVF. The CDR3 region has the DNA TGTGCCAGCAGACAGGGGAACACCGGGGAGCTGGTTTTT.

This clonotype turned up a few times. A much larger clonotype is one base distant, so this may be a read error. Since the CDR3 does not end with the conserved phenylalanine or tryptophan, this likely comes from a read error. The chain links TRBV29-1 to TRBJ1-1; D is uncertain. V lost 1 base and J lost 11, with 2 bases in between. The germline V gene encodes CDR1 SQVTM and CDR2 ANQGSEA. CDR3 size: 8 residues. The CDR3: CSVEGAFL. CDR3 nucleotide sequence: TGCAGCGTTGAAGGGGCTTTCTTG.

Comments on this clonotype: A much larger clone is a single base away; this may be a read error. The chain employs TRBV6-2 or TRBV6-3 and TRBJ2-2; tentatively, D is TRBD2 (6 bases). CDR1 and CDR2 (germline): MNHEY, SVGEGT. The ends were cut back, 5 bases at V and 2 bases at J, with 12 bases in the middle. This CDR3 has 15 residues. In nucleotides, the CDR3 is TGTGCCAGCAGTATAAACGGGGGTAACACCGGGGAGCTGTTTTTT. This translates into CASSINGGNTGELFF.

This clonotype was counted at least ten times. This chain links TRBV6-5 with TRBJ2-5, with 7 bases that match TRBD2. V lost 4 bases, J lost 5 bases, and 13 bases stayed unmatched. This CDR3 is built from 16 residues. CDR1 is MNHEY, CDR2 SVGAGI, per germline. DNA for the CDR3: TGTGCCAGCAGTTCGGGGGGATTCCTAGGTGGGGAGACCCAGTACTTC. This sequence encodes CASSSGGFLGGETQYF.

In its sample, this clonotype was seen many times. The CDR3 DNA is TGTGCCAGCAGCCTCCAAAGTGCAAACACTGAAGCTTTCTTT. It encodes CASSLQSANTEAFF. J is TRBJ1-1 and V is TRBV14; D not resolved. The CDR3 covers 14 residues. The ends were cut back, 4 bases at V and 2 bases at J, with 11 bases in the middle. The germline gives CDR1 SGHDN, CDR2 FVKESK.

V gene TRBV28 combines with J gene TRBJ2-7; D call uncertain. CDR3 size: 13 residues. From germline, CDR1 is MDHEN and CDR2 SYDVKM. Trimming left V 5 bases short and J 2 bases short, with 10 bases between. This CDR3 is CASSKTPTYEQYF. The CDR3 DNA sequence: TGTGCCAGCAGTAAAACCCCCACCTACGAGCAGTACTTC. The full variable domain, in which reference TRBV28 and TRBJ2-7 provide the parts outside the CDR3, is DVKVTQSSRYLVKRTGEKVFLECVQDMDHENMFWYRQDPGLGLRLIYFSYDVKMKEKGDIPEGYSVSREKKERFSLILESASTNQTSMYLCASSKTPTYEQYFGPGTRLTVT.

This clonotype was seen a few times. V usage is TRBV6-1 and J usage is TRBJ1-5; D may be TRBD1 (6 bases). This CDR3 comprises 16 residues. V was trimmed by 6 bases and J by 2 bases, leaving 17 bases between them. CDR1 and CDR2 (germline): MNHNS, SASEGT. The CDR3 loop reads CASSRFRGEGNQPQHF. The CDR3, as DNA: TGTGCCAGCAGCCGATTTAGGGGGGAGGGCAATCAGCCCCAGCATTTT.

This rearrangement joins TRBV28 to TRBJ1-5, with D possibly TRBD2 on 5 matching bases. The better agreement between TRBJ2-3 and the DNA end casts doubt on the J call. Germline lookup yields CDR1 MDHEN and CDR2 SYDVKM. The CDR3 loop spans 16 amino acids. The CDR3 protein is CASSLRKGRGSQPQYF. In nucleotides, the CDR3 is TGTGCCAGCAGTTTAAGGAAAGGGAGAGGTTCGCAGCCCCAGTATTTT.

Here the CDR3 reads CASSLNRVTQYF. CDR3 in DNA: TGTGCCAGCAGCCTTAACCGGGTGACCCAGTACTTC. The genes are TRBV14 and TRBJ2-5; D is undetermined. The CDR3 spans 12 residues. The V end lost 4 bases, the J end lost 7 bases, and 10 bases lay between the germline ends. Looked up from germline, CDR1 is SGHDN and CDR2 is FVKESK. The full variable domain, in which reference TRBV14 and TRBJ2-5 provide the parts outside the CDR3, is EAGVTQFPSHSVIEKGQTVTLRCDPISGHDNLYWYRRVMGKEIKFLLHFVKESKQDESGMPNNRFLAERTGGTYSTLKVQPAELEDSGVYFCASSLNRVTQYFGPGTRLLVL.

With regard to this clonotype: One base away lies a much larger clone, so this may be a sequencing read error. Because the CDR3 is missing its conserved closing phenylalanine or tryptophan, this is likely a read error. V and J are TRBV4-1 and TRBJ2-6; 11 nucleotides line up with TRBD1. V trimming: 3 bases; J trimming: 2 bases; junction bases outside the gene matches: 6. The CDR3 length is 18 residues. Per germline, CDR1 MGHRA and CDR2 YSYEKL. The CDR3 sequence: CASSQPGQGVPGANVLTL. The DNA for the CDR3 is TGCGCCAGCAGCCAGCCGGGACAGGGGGTCCCTGGGGCCAACGTCCTGACTCTC.

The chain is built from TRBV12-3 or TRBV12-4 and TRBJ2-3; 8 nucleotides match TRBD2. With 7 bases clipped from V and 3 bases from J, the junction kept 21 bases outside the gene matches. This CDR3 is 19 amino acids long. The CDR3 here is CASNFSLRRSGSSTDTQYF. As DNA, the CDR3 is TGTGCCAGCAATTTTTCCCTACGCCGAAGCGGGAGTAGTACAGATACGCAGTATTTT.

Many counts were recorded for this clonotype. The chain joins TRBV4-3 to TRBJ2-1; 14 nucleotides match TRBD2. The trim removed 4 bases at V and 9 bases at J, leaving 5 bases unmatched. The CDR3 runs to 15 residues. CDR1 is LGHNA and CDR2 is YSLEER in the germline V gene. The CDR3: CASSREGLAGAEQFF. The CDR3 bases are TGCGCCAGCAGCCGGGAGGGACTAGCGGGAGCTGAGCAGTTCTTC.

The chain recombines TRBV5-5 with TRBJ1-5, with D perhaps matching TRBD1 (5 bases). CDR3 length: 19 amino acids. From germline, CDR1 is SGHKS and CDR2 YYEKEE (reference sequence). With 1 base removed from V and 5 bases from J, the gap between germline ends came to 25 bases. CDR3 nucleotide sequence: TGTGCCAGCAGCTTGAACAAAAGGCCCCTATCAACGGGGGATCAGCCCCAGCATTTT. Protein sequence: CASSLNKRPLSTGDQPQHF.

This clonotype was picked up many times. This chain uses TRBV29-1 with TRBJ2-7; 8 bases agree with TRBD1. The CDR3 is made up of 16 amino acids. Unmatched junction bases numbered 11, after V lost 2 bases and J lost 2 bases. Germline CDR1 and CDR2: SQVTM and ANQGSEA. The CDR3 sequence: CSVEPASGGAPYEQYF. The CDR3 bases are TGCAGCGTTGAACCCGCCTCAGGGGGCGCCCCCTACGAGCAGTACTTC.

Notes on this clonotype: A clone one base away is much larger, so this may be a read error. The CDR3 DNA reads TGTGCCGGCAGCCCTGGGCTAGCATACGATACGCAGTATTTT. It yields the protein CAGSPGLAYDTQYF. The V and J genes are TRBV6-1 and TRBJ2-3, with D possibly TRBD2 on 5 matching bases. The CDR3 has 14 residues. From germline, CDR1 is MNHNS and CDR2 SASEGT.

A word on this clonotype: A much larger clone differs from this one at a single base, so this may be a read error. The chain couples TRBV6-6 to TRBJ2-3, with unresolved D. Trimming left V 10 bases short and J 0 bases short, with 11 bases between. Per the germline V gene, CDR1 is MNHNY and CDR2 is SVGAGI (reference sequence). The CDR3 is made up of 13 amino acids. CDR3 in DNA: TGTGCCACCTCCGAGTCTAGCACAGATACGCAGTATTTT. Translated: CATSESSTDTQYF.

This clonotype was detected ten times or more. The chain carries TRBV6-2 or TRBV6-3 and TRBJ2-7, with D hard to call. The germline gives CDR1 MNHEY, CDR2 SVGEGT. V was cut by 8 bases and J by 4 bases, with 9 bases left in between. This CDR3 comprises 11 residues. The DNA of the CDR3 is TGTGCCAGCGGGTCAGGATACGAGCAGTACTTC. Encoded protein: CASGSGYEQYF.

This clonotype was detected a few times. The CDR3 DNA sequence: TGTGCCAGCAGAACAGGGATCGGAAACACCATATATTTT. It codes for CASRTGIGNTIYF. V is TRBV6-5 and J is TRBJ1-3; tentative D call: TRBD1 (6 bases). The V end lost 6 bases, the J end lost 4 bases, and 10 bases lay between the germline ends. CDR3 length equals 13 residues. Per the germline V gene, CDR1 is MNHEY and CDR2 is SVGAGI.

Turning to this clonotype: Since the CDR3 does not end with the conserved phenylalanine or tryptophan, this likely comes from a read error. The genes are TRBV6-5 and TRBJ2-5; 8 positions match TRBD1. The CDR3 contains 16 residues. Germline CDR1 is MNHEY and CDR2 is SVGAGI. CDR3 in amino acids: CASSYQGTGTGEAQYL. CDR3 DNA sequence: TGTGCCAGCAGTTACCAAGGGACAGGAACGGGAGAGGCCCAGTACCTC.

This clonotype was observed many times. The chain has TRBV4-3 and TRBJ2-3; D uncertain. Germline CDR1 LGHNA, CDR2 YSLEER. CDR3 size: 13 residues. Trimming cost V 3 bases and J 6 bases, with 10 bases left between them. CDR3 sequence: CASSQREGDTQYF. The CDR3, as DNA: TGCGCCAGCAGCCAGCGTGAAGGGGATACGCAGTATTTT.

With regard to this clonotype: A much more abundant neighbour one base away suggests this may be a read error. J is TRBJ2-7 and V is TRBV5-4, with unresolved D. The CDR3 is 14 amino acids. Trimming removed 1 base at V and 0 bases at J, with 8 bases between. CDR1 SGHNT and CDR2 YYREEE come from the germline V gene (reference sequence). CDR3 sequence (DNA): TGTGCCAGCAGCTTGACCGGTTTCTCCTACGAGCAGTACTTC. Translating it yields CASSLTGFSYEQYF.

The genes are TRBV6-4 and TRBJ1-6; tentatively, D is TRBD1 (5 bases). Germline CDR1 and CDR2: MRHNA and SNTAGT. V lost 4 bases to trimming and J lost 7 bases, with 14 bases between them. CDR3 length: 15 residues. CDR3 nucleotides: TGTGCCAGCAGTGCCCCCGTGGGGCTAAATTCACCCCTCCACTTT. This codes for CASSAPVGLNSPLHF.

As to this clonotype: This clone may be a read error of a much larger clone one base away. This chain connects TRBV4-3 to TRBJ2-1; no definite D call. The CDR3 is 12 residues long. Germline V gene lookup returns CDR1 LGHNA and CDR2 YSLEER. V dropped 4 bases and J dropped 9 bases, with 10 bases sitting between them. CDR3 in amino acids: CASSRDLGEQFF. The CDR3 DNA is TGCGCCAGCAGCCGAGATTTGGGTGAGCAGTTCTTC.

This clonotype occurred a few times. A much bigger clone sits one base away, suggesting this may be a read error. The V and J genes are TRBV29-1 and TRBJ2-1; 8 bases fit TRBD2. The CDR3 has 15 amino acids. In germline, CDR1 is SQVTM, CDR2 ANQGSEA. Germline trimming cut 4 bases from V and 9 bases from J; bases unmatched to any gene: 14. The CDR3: CSVGKSGGPDSEQFF. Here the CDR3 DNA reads TGCAGCGTTGGGAAGTCGGGAGGGCCAGACAGTGAGCAGTTCTTC.